This is a list of T cell receptor beta chains from one sample in a study of blood T cell repertoires in COVID-19. Assay used: immunoSEQ multiplex PCR; TCRdb lists only in-frame clones, some missing. The sample records roughly 91,000 clones, around three quarters being singletons. The sample was peripheral blood. These receptors were obtained from a man between 65 and 85 years old with acute or convalescent COVID-19. Each CDR3 is given with its conserved first and last residue. The D gene is left open where the match is weak. Part of the rows lack a size; the others show once, few, many or a class for expanded clones.

J gene | clone size | V gene | D gene | CDR3 DNA | CDR3 protein
TRBJ2-3 | - | TRBV7-9 | - | TGTGCCAGCAGCTTAGAGGGGCTGGGCACAGATACGCAGTATTTT | CASSLEGLGTDTQYF
TRBJ1-5 | - | TRBV7-9 | - | TGTGCCTCTCGACAGAACAATCAGCCCCAGCATTTT | CASRQNNQPQHF
TRBJ2-7 | - | TRBV5-4 | TRBD2 | TGTGCCAGCAGTTTGGGTGGACTAGCGGACCCCTACGAGCAGTACTTC | CASSLGGLADPYEQYF
TRBJ1-1 | - | TRBV24-1 | TRBD1 | TGTGCCACCAGTGAATCCGGGACAGGGGACACTGAAGCTTTCTTT | CATSESGTGDTEAFF
TRBJ1-3 | - | TRBV5-1 | - | TGCGCCAGCAGCTTGGAGGCAGGCCGCTACTCTGGAAACACCATATATTTT | CASSLEAGRYSGNTIYF
TRBJ1-1 | - | TRBV6-5 | - | TGTGCCAGCATGGCGAACACTGAAGCTTTCTTT | CASMANTEAFF
TRBJ2-3 | - | TRBV13 | TRBD1 | TGTGCCAGCAGCCACAACAGGGGACACACAGATACGCAGTATTTT | CASSHNRGHTDTQYF
TRBJ2-1 | - | TRBV9 | TRBD1 | TGTGCCAGCAGCGTTATGACAGGGCTCAGCTACAATGAGCAGTTCTTC | CASSVMTGLSYNEQFF
TRBJ1-1 | few | TRBV7-8 | - | TGTGCCAGCAGCTTAGCGTTGCAGGGGAGCACTGAAGCTTTCTTT | CASSLALQGSTEAFF
TRBJ2-7 | - | TRBV13 | TRBD2 | TGTGCCAGCAGCCAAGGGACTAGCGGGAGTTACGAGCAGTACTTC | CASSQGTSGSYEQYF
TRBJ2-4 | - | TRBV5-6 | - | TGTGCCAGCAGCTTGTATCAGGCCTCTAAAAACATTCAGTACTTC | CASSLYQASKNIQYF
TRBJ2-2 | - | TRBV6-5 | - | TGTGCCAGCCACGAGTCCACCGGGGAGCTGTTTTTT | CASHESTGELFF
TRBJ2-7 | - | TRBV18 | - | TGTGCCAGCTCTCCCGGAGCCTACGAGCAGTACTTC | CASSPGAYEQYF
TRBJ2-1 | few | TRBV30 | TRBD2 | TGTGCCTGGAGCGAAAGCGGGGGTGGAAATGAGCAGTTCTTC | CAWSESGGGNEQFF
TRBJ2-3 | - | TRBV7-3 | - | TGTGCCAGCAGCTCCCAAGGTAGCGCAAGCACAGATACGCAGTATTTT | CASSSQGSASTDTQYF
TRBJ1-4 | few | TRBV5-5 | TRBD1 | TGTGCCAGCAGCTTGGTCCCCGGGACAGCAACTAATGAAAAACTGTTTTTT | CASSLVPGTATNEKLFF
TRBJ1-1 | - | TRBV4-1 | - | TGCGCCAGCAGCCCCCGCGGGGGCCTAAACACTGAAGCTTTCTTT | CASSPRGGLNTEAFF
TRBJ2-1 | once | TRBV29-1 | - | TGCAGCGTTGAAGTCATCACTGCAGGCTCCTACAATGAGCAGTTCTTC | CSVEVITAGSYNEQFF
TRBJ1-5 | - | TRBV19 | TRBD1 | TGTGCCAGTAGTACGAACCGGGACAGGGGCAATCAGCCCCAGCATTTT | CASSTNRDRGNQPQHF
TRBJ2-1 | - | TRBV7-3 | TRBD1 | TGTGCCAGCAGCGCCGGGACAGGGGCTTACAATGAGCAGTTCTTC | CASSAGTGAYNEQFF
TRBJ2-5 | once | TRBV3-1/TRBV3-2 | TRBD1 | TGTGCCAGCACTCTATGGGACAGGGGGACGGAGACCCAGTACTTC | CASTLWDRGTETQYF
TRBJ2-4 | - | TRBV29-1 | - | TGCAGCGTTGAAACAGGGGCCAAAAACATTCAGTACTTC | CSVETGAKNIQYF
TRBJ1-1 | once | TRBV5-1 | - | TGCGCCAGCAGCTTTGGTCAGGGGAAGACTGAAGCTTTCTTT | CASSFGQGKTEAFF
TRBJ1-4 | - | TRBV7-9 | TRBD1 | TGTGCCAGCAGCTCGGGACAGGGCGTGGATGAAAAACTGTTTTTT | CASSSGQGVDEKLFF
TRBJ2-2 | - | TRBV4-1 | - | TGCGCCAGCAGCCCGCGACAGGCCCCGTTGGGCACCGGGGAGCTGTTTTTT | CASSPRQAPLGTGELFF
TRBJ2-7 | - | TRBV29-1 | TRBD2 | TGCAGCGTTGAGGGGACTAGCGGAAACCTAGGCTCCTACGAGCAGTACTTC | CSVEGTSGNLGSYEQYF
TRBJ2-3 | few | TRBV5-6 | TRBD2 | TGTGCCAGCAGCTTGGCCCCGGGTGAGCGGGGGCTAGATACGCAGTATTTT | CASSLAPGERGLDTQYF
TRBJ1-1 | - | TRBV13 | - | TGTGCCAGCAGTTCCCAGAAGAACACTGAAGCTTTCTTT | CASSSQKNTEAFF
TRBJ2-2 | once | TRBV11-3 | TRBD2 | TGTGCCAGCAGCTTAGAGGATCGCGGGAGACGGACCGGGGAGCTGTTTTTT | CASSLEDRGRRTGELFF
TRBJ2-1 | - | TRBV5-1 | TRBD2 | TGCGCCAGCAGCTTGAGCGGACTAGCGGCAAATGAGCAGTTCTTC | CASSLSGLAANEQFF
TRBJ2-5 | - | TRBV6-6 | - | TGTGCCAGCAGTTACGCGGAGACCCAGTACTTC | CASSYAETQYF
TRBJ2-3 | - | TRBV20-1 | TRBD2 | TGCAGTGCTAGTAGGTTAGCGGGAGGGACAGATACGCAGTATTTT | CSASRLAGGTDTQYF
TRBJ1-4 | - | TRBV28 | TRBD1 | TGTGCCAGCAGCCGAAAAGGGACAGGGGGGACTCGGGAAAAACTGTTTTTT | CASSRKGTGGTREKLFF
TRBJ1-6 | few | TRBV27 | - | TGTGCCAGCAGTCTCGCTGTGGGGAGTAATTCACCCCTCCACTTT | CASSLAVGSNSPLHF
TRBJ1-5 | - | TRBV4-1 | - | TGCGCCAGCAGCCCTAAAGACTATCGCTTGAGTAATCAGCCCCAGCATTTT | CASSPKDYRLSNQPQHF
TRBJ1-1 | - | TRBV6-6 | - | TGTGCCAGCAGTTACTCCGGGGGGCAGAACACTGAAGCTTTCTTT | CASSYSGGQNTEAFF
TRBJ2-3 | - | TRBV5-1 | - | TGCGCCAGCAGCTGGAGGGACACAGATACGCAGTATTTT | CASSWRDTDTQYF